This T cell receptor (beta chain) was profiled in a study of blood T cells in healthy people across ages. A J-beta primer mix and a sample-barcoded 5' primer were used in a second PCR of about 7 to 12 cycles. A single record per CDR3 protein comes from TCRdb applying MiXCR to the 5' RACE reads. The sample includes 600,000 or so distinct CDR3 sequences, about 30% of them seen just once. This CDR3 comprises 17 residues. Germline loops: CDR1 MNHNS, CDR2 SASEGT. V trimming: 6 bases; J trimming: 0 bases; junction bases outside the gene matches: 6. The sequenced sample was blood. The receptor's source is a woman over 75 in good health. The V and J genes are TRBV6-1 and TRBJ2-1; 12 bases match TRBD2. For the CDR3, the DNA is TGTGCCAGCAGCCGGACTAGCGGGATAGGCTCCTACAATGAGCAGTTCTTC. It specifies CASSRTSGIGSYNEQFF.